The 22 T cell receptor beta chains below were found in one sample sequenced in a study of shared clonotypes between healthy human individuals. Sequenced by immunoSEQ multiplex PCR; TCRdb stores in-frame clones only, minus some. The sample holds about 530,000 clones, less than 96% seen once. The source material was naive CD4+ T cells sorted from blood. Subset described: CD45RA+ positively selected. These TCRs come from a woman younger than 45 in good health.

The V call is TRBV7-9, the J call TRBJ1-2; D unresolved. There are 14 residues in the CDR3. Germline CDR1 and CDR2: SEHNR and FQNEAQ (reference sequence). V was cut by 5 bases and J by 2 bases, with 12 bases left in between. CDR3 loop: CASSPQGYNYGYTF. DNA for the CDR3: TGTGCCAGCAGCCCTCAAGGATACAACTATGGCTACACCTTC.

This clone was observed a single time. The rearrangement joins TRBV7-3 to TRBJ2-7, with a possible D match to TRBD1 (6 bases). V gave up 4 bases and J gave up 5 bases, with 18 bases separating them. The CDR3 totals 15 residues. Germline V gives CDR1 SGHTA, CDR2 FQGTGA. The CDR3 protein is CASSSSPTGTHEQYF. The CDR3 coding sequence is TGTGCCAGCAGCTCATCCCCGACAGGTACCCACGAGCAGTACTTC.

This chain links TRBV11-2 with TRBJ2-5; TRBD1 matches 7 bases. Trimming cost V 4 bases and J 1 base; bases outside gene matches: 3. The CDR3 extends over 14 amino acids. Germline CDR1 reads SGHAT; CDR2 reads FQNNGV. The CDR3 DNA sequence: TGTGCCAGCAGCTACAGACAGGGCCAAGAGACCCAGTACTTC. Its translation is CASSYRQGQETQYF.

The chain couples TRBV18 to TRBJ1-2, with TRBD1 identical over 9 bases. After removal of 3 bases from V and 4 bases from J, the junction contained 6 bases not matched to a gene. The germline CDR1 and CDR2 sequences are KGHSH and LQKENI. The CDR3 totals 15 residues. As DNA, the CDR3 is TGTGCCAGCTCACCTTTGGGACAGGGAGGCTATGGCTACACCTTC. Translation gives CASSPLGQGGYGYTF.

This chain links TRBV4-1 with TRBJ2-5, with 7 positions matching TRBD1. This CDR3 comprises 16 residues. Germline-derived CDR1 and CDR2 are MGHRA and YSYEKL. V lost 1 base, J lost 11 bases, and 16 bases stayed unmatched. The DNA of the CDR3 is TGCGCCAGCAGCCAAGCGACGGGACAGCAACCTTGGGAGCAGTACTTC. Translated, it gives CASSQATGQQPWEQYF.

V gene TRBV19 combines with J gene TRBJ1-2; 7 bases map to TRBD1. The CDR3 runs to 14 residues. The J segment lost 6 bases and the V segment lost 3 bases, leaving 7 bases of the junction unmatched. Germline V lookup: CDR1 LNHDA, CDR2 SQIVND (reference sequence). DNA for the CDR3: TGTGCCAGTAGTATTATGGAGACAGGGCATGGCTACACCTTC. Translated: CASSIMETGHGYTF.

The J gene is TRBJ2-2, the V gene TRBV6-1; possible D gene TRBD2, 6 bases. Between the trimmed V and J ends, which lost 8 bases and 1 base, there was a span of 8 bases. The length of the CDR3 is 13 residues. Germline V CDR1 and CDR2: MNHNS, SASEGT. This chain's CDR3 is CASGGKNTGELFF. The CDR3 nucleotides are TGTGCCAGCGGGGGGAAGAACACCGGGGAGCTGTTTTTT.

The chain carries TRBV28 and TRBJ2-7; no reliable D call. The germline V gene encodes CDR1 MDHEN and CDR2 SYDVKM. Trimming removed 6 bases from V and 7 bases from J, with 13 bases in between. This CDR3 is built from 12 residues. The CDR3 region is CASSQPPREQYF. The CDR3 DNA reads TGTGCCAGCAGCCAACCACCCCGGGAGCAGTACTTC. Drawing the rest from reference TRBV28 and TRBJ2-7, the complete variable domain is DVKVTQSSRYLVKRTGEKVFLECVQDMDHENMFWYRQDPGLGLRLIYFSYDVKMKEKGDIPEGYSVSREKKERFSLILESASTNQTSMYLCASSQPPREQYFGPGTRLTVT.

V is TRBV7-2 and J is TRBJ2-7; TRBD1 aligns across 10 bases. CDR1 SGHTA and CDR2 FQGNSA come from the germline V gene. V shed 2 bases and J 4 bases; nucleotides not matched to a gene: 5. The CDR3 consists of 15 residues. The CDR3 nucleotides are TGTGCCAGCAGCTTACCGGGACAGGGGAGGTACGAGCAGTACTTC. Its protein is CASSLPGQGRYEQYF.

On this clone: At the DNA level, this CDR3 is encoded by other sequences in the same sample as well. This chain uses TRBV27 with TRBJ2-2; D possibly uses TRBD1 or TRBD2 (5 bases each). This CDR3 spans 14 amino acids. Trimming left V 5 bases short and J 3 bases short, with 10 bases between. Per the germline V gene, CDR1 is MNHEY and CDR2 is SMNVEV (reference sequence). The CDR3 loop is CASSPGSHTGELFF. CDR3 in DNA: TGTGCCAGCAGTCCAGGGAGCCACACCGGGGAGCTGTTTTTT.

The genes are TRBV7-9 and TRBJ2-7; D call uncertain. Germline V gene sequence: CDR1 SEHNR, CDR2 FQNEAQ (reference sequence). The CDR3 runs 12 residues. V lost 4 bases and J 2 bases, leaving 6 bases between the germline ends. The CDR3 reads CASSSWTYEQYF. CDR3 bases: TGTGCCAGCAGCTCTTGGACCTACGAGCAGTACTTC.

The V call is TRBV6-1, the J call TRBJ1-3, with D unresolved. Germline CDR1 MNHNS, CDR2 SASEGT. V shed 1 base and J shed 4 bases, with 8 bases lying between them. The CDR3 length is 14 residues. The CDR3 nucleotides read TGTGCCAGCAGTGAAGGAGGGAGAGGAAACACCATATATTTT. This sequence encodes CASSEGGRGNTIYF.

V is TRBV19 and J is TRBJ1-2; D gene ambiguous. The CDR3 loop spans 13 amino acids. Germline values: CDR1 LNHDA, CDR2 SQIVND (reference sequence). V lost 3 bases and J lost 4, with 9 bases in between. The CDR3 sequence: CASSISGPYGYTF. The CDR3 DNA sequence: TGTGCCAGTAGTATTTCAGGTCCCTATGGCTACACCTTC.

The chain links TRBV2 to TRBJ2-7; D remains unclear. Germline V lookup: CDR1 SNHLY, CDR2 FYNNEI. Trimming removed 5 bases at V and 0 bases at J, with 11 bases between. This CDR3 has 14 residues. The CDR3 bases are TGTGCCAGCAGTTACTCGACCTCCTCCTACGAGCAGTACTTC. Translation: CASSYSTSSYEQYF.

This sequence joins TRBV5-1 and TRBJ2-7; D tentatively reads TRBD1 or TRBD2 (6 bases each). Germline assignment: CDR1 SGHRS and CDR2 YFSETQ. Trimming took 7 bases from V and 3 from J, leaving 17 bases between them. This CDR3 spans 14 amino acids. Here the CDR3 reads CASAAGQGSYEQYF. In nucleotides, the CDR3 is TGCGCCAGCGCCGCGGGGCAGGGGAGCTACGAGCAGTACTTC. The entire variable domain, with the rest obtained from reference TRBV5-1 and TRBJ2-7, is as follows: KAGVTQTPRYLIKTRGQQVTLSCSPISGHRSVSWYQQTPGQGLQFLFEYFSETQRNKGNFPGRFSGRQFSNSRSEMNVSTLELGDSALYLCASAAGQGSYEQYFGPGTRLTVT.

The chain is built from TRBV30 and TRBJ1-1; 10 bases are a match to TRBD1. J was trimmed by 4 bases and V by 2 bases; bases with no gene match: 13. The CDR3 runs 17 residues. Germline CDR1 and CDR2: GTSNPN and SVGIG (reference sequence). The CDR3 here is CAWSPQALRDRGTEAFF. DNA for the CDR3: TGTGCCTGGAGTCCACAAGCGTTGAGGGACAGGGGCACTGAAGCTTTCTTT.

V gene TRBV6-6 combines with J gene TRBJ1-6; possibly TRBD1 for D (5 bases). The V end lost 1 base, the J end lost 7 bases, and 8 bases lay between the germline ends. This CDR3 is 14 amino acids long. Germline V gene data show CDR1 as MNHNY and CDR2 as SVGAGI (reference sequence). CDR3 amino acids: CASSYWGLNSPLHF. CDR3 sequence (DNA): TGTGCCAGCAGTTACTGGGGACTAAATTCACCCCTCCACTTT.

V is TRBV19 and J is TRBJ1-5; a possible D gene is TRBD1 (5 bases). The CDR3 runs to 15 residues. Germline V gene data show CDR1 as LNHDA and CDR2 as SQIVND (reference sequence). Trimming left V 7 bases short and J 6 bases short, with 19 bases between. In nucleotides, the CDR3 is TGTGCCAGTACCGGGGTCGAGGGGAACAGTCAGCCCCAGCATTTT. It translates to CASTGVEGNSQPQHF. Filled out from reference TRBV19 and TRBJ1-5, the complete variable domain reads DGGITQSPKYLFRKEGQNVTLSCEQNLNHDAMYWYRQDPGQGLRLIYYSQIVNDFQKGDIAEGYSVSREKKESFPLTVTSAQKNPTAFYLCASTGVEGNSQPQHFGDGTRLSIL.

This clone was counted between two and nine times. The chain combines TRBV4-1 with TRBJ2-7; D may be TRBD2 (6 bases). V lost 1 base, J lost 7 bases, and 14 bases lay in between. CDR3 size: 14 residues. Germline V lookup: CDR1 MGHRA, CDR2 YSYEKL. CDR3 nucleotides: TGCGCCAGCAGCCAAGTGGGTGGAGGGGTTGAGCAGTACTTC. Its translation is CASSQVGGGVEQYF.

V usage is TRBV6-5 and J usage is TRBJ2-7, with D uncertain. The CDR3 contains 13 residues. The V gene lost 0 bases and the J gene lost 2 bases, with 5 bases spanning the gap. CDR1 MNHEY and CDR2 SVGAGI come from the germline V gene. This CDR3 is CASSYSVTYEQYF. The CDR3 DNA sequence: TGTGCCAGCAGTTACTCGGTTACCTACGAGCAGTACTTC.

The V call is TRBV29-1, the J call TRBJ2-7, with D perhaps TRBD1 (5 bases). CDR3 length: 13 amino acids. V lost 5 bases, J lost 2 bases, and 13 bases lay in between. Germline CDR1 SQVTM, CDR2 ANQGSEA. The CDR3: CSVRGRLTYEQYF. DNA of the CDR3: TGCAGCGTTAGGGGTCGCCTGACCTACGAGCAGTACTTC.

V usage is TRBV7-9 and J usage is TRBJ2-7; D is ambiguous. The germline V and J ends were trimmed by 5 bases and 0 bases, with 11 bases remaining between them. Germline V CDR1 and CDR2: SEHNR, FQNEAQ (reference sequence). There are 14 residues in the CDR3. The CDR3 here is CASSPQETSYEQYF. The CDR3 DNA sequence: TGTGCCAGCAGCCCGCAGGAGACCTCCTACGAGCAGTACTTC.